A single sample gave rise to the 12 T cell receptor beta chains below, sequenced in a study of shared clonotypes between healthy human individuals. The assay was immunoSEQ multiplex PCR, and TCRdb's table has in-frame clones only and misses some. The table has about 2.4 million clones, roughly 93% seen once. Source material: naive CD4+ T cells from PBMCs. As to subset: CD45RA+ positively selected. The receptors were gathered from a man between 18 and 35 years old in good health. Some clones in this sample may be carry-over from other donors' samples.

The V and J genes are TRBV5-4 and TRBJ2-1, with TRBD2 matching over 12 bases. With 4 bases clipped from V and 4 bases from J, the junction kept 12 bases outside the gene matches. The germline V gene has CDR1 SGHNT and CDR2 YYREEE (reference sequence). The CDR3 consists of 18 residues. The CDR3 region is CASSQRASGGVRYNEQFF. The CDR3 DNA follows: TGTGCCAGCAGCCAAAGGGCTAGCGGGGGGGTGCGGTACAATGAGCAGTTCTTC. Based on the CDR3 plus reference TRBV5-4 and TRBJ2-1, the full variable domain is ETGVTQSPTHLIKTRGQQVTLRCSSQSGHNTVSWYQQALGQGPQFIFQYYREEENGRGNFPPRFSGLQFPNYSSELNVNALELDDSALYLCASSQRASGGVRYNEQFFGPGTRLTVL.

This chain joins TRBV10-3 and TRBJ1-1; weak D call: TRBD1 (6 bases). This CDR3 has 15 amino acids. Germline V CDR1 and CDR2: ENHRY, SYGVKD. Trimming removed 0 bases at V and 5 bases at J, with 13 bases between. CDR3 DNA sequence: TGTGCCATCAGTGAGTCGTTGGGGGCTAGGACTGAAGCTTTCTTT. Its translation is CAISESLGARTEAFF.

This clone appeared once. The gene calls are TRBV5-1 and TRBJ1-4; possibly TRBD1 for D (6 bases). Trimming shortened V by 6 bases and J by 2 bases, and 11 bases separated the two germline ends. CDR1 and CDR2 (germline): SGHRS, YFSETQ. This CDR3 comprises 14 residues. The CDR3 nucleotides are TGCGCCAGCAAAACAGGGATTACTAATGAAAAACTGTTTTTT. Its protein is CASKTGITNEKLFF. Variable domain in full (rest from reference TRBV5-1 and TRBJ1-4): KAGVTQTPRYLIKTRGQQVTLSCSPISGHRSVSWYQQTPGQGLQFLFEYFSETQRNKGNFPGRFSGRQFSNSRSEMNVSTLELGDSALYLCASKTGITNEKLFFGSGTQLSVL.

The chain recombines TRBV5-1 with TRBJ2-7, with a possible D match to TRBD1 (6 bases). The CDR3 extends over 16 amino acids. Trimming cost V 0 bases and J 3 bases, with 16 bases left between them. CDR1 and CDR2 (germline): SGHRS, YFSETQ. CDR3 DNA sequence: TGCGCCAGCAGCTTGGGGTTTGACAGGAAACGCTACGAGCAGTACTTC. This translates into CASSLGFDRKRYEQYF.

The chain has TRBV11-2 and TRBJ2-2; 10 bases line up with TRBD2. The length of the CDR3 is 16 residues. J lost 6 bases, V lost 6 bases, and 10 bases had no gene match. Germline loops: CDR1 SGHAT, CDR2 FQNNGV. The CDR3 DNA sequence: TGTGCCAGCAGAATAGCGGGAGGCGGTAGATCCGGGGAGCTGTTTTTT. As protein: CASRIAGGGRSGELFF.

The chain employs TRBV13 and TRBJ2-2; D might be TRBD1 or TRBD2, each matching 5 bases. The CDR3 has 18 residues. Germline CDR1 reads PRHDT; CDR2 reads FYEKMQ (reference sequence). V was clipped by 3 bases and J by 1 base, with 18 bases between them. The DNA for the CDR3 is TGTGCCAGCAGCTTTTGGGGATTGGGGACGGAGAACACCGGGGAGCTGTTTTTT. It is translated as CASSFWGLGTENTGELFF.

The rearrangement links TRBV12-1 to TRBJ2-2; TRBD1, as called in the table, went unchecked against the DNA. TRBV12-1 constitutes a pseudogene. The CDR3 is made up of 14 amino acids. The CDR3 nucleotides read TGTGCCAGGCCGTCACAGGGGGCAGGCGGGGAGCTGTTTTTT. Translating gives CARPSQGAGGELFF.

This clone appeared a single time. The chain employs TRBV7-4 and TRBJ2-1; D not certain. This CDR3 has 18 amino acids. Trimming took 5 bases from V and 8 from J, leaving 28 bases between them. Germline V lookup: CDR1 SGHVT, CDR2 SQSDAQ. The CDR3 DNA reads TGTGCCAGCAGCCGAACCGACGCCGACACCCACGCTGCGGATGAGCAGTTCTTC. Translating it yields CASSRTDADTHAADEQFF. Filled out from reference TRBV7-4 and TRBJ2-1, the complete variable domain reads GAGVSQSPRYKVAKRGRDVALRCDSISGHVTLYWYRQTLGQGSEVLTYSQSDAQRDKSGRPSGRFSAERPERSVSTLKIQRTEQGDSAVYLCASSRTDADTHAADEQFFGPGTRLTVL.

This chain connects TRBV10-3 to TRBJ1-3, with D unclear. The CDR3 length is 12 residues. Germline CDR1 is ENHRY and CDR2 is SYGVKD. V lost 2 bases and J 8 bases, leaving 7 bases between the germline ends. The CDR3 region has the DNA TGTGCCATCAGTGAGGCGGTGGACACCATATATTTT. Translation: CAISEAVDTIYF.

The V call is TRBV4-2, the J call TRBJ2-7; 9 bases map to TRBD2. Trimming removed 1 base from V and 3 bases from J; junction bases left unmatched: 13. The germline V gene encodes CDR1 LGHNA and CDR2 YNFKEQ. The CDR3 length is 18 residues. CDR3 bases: TGTGCCAGCAGCCAAGTTTCCTGGCCTAGCGGGGCTGACTACGAGCAGTACTTC. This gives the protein CASSQVSWPSGADYEQYF.

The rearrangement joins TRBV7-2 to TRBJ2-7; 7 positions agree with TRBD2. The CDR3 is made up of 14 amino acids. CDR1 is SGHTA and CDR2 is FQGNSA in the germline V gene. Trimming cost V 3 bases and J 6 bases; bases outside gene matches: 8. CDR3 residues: CASSLAGVWFEQYF. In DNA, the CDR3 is TGTGCCAGCAGCTTGGCGGGGGTTTGGTTCGAGCAGTACTTC. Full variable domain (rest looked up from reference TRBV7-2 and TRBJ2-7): GAGVSQSPSNKVTEKGKDVELRCDPISGHTALYWYRQSLGQGLEFLIYFQGNSAPDKSGLPSDRFSAERTGGSVSTLTIQRTQQEDSAVYLCASSLAGVWFEQYFGPGTRLTVT.

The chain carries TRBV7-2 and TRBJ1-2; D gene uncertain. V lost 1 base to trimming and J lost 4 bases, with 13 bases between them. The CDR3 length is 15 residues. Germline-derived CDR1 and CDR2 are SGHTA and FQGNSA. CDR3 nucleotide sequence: TGTGCCAGCAGCTTAGAAATAGATCCCTCCTATGGCTACACCTTC. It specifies CASSLEIDPSYGYTF. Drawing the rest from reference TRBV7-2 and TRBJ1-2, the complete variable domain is GAGVSQSPSNKVTEKGKDVELRCDPISGHTALYWYRQSLGQGLEFLIYFQGNSAPDKSGLPSDRFSAERTGGSVSTLTIQRTQQEDSAVYLCASSLEIDPSYGYTFGSGTRLTVV.